Following are 27 T cell receptor beta chains from one sample sequenced in a study of T cells in Graves' hyperthyroidism and ophthalmopathy. From RNA transcripts, TCR beta CDR3 regions were amplified. The primer set for the first-round RT-PCR of the TCR CDR3 was HTBI. TCRdb fed the multiplex PCR reads into MiXCR, producing one record per CDR3 protein. The profile shows fewer than 350,000 distinct CDR3 sequences, roughly a fifth of them singletons. Material for sequencing was blood. These TCRs come from a man over 45 with Graves' ophthalmopathy.

This clonotype was counted at least ten times. V is TRBV15 and J is TRBJ2-1, with no clear D. The CDR3 has 16 residues. The germline CDR1 and CDR2 sequences are LNHNV and YYDKDF (reference sequence). V was shortened by 0 bases and J by 0 bases, with 9 bases between the two germline ends. CDR3 sequence: CATSRESLFSYNEQFF. The DNA of the CDR3 is TGTGCCACCAGCAGAGAGTCACTATTCTCCTACAATGAGCAGTTCTTC. The variable domain in full, completed from reference TRBV15 and TRBJ2-1, reads DAMVIQNPRYQVTQFGKPVTLSCSQTLNHNVMYWYQQKSSQAPKLLFHYYDKDFNNEADTPDNFQSRRPNTSFCFLDIRSPGLGDTAMYLCATSRESLFSYNEQFFGPGTRLTVL.

This clonotype was found a few times. The chain carries TRBV9 and TRBJ2-7; no reliable D call. The CDR3 runs to 14 residues. Germline lookup yields CDR1 SGDLS and CDR2 YYNGEE. V dropped 4 bases and J dropped 1 base, with 12 bases sitting between them. The DNA of the CDR3 is TGTGCCAGCAGCTTTCGACTGGAGTCCTACGAGCAGTACTTC. Translated, it gives CASSFRLESYEQYF.

This clonotype appeared many times. The V and J genes are TRBV11-2 and TRBJ2-7, with 8 bases that match TRBD1. The junction had 6 bases not matched to a gene; V was cut back by 0 bases and J by 5 bases. There are 15 residues in the CDR3. Germline loops: CDR1 SGHAT, CDR2 FQNNGV. CDR3: CASSLEWQGANEQYF. In DNA, the CDR3 is TGTGCCAGCAGCTTAGAGTGGCAGGGGGCGAACGAGCAGTACTTC.

This sequence joins TRBV27 and TRBJ2-3; TRBD2 matches at 10 bases. V was clipped by 5 bases and J by 4 bases; unmatched bases: 9. Germline CDR1 and CDR2: MNHEY and SMNVEV (reference sequence). The CDR3 spans 16 residues. For the CDR3, the DNA is TGTGCCAGCAGTCAATGGAGCGGGAGGGTGGCAGATACGCAGTATTTT. This sequence encodes CASSQWSGRVADTQYF.

The chain couples TRBV7-8 to TRBJ1-5; D not resolved. Germline V gives CDR1 SGHVS, CDR2 FQNEAQ. The CDR3 totals 13 residues. Trimming left V 5 bases short and J 12 bases short, with 17 bases between. CDR3 protein: CASSPDVNSIQHF. CDR3 bases: TGTGCCAGCAGCCCCGACGTGAACTCAATCCAGCATTTT.

Many counts were recorded for this clonotype. The genes are TRBV11-2 and TRBJ2-3; D may be TRBD1 or TRBD2 (5 bases each). V shed 5 bases and J shed 0 bases, with 15 bases lying between them. This CDR3 is built from 16 residues. The germline V gene encodes CDR1 SGHAT and CDR2 FQNNGV. The CDR3 spells CASSLIPGPSTDTQYF. The CDR3, as DNA: TGTGCCAGCAGCCTCATCCCGGGACCTAGCACAGATACGCAGTATTTT.

This clonotype has at least ten counts. The genes are TRBV3-1 and TRBJ2-3; 7 nucleotides agree with TRBD2. CDR1 and CDR2 from the germline V gene are LGHDT and YNNKEL (reference sequence). V trimming: 0 bases; J trimming: 3 bases; junction bases outside the gene matches: 6. This CDR3 is built from 16 residues. The CDR3, as DNA: TGTGCCAGCAGCCAAGACCTAGCGGTACGGACAGATACGCAGTATTTT. It translates to CASSQDLAVRTDTQYF.

This clonotype has at least ten counts. V usage is TRBV7-6 and J usage is TRBJ2-1, with 11 nucleotides matching TRBD2. J was trimmed by 9 bases and V by 3 bases; bases with no gene match: 7. The CDR3 runs 15 residues. Germline V gene sequence: CDR1 SGHVS, CDR2 FNYEAQ. CDR3 residues: CASSLGLAEVGEQFF. The CDR3 coding sequence is TGTGCCAGCAGCTTGGGACTAGCGGAGGTCGGTGAGCAGTTCTTC.

This clonotype appeared many times. V is TRBV20-1 and J is TRBJ1-6, with D possibly being TRBD1 (5 bases). Germline loops: CDR1 DFQATT, CDR2 SNEGSKA (reference sequence). Between the trimmed V and J ends, which lost 0 bases and 7 bases, there was a span of 13 bases. CDR3 length equals 15 residues. The CDR3 loop is CSARDRGFGNSPLHF. Here the CDR3 DNA reads TGCAGTGCTAGAGATCGGGGGTTTGGAAATTCACCCCTCCACTTT.

This clonotype was recorded many times. The V call is TRBV28, the J call TRBJ1-2, with D perhaps TRBD1 (5 bases). The germline V and J ends were trimmed by 8 bases and 1 base, with 17 bases remaining between them. The CDR3 is made up of 15 amino acids. The germline V gene has CDR1 MDHEN and CDR2 SYDVKM. CDR3 in amino acids: CASGQGGGVNYGYTF. The DNA of the CDR3 is TGTGCCAGCGGCCAGGGAGGAGGGGTTAACTATGGCTACACCTTC.

The table lists this clonotype with a few counts. The chain joins TRBV28 to TRBJ1-4; D gene ambiguous. This CDR3 has 12 amino acids. The V gene's germline CDR1 is MDHEN and CDR2 SYDVKM. Trimming removed 4 bases from V and 8 bases from J, with 8 bases in between. In DNA, the CDR3 is TGTGCCAGCAGTTCCGGGAGGGAAAAACTGTTTTTT. This codes for CASSSGREKLFF.

This clonotype has just a few counts. CDR3 DNA sequence: TGCGCCAGTCCGGGACAGGGCTCCTACAATGAGCAGTTCTTC. Translating gives CASPGQGSYNEQFF. The rearrangement uses TRBV5-1 and TRBJ2-1, with 9 bases aligning to TRBD1. The CDR3 covers 14 residues. The germline CDR1 and CDR2 sequences are SGHRS and YFSETQ. The J segment lost 0 bases and the V segment lost 8 bases, leaving 3 bases of the junction unmatched.

The chain carries TRBV7-9 and TRBJ2-1, with TRBD2 matching over 10 bases. The J segment lost 14 bases and the V segment lost 7 bases, leaving 14 bases of the junction unmatched. Germline CDR1 and CDR2: SEHNR and FQNEAQ (reference sequence). The CDR3 consists of 14 residues. The CDR3 nucleotides are TGTGCCAGCACCGTAGGGGCTAGCGGGAGCTATGAGTTCTTC. This codes for CASTVGASGSYEFF.

The chain combines TRBV14 with TRBJ1-1, with 7 bases lining up with TRBD1. This CDR3 contains 13 residues. With V trimmed by 7 bases and J by 6 bases, 8 bases remained unmatched. The germline CDR1 and CDR2 sequences are SGHDN and FVKESK. The DNA of the CDR3 is TGTGCCAGCAAACTAGGGACAGTCGCTGAAGCTTTCTTT. Translation: CASKLGTVAEAFF.

This clonotype was counted ten times or more. The chain has TRBV3-1 and TRBJ1-1; no clear D gene. V was pared by 6 bases and J by 5 bases, with 10 bases between. CDR3 length: 12 residues. Germline assignment: CDR1 LGHDT and CDR2 YNNKEL (reference sequence). The chain's CDR3 is CASSDGRTEAFF. The DNA of the CDR3 is TGTGCCAGCAGTGACGGTCGGACTGAAGCTTTCTTT.

The chain joins TRBV6-1 to TRBJ2-2, with 7 bases matching TRBD2. V shed 6 bases and J 5 bases; nucleotides not matched to a gene: 15. Germline-derived CDR1 and CDR2 are MNHNS and SASEGT. This CDR3 is built from 17 residues. CDR3: CASRPPRAGTRTGELFF. CDR3 bases: TGTGCCAGCAGGCCTCCGCGAGCGGGAACGAGGACCGGGGAGCTGTTTTTT.

The rearrangement links TRBV9 to TRBJ2-7; weak D call: TRBD1 (6 bases). The CDR3 consists of 15 residues. Germline assignment: CDR1 SGDLS and CDR2 YYNGEE. Trimming pared 0 bases from V and 2 bases from J, leaving 12 bases between. The CDR3 DNA reads TGTGCCAGCAGCGTAGAGGGGACACTAGCCTACGAGCAGTACTTC. As protein: CASSVEGTLAYEQYF.

This sequence joins TRBV6-5 and TRBJ1-6, with D unclear. Germline lookup yields CDR1 MNHEY and CDR2 SVGAGI. CDR3 length equals 18 residues. V was pared by 0 bases and J by 6 bases, with 18 bases between. This CDR3 reads CASSYSIGDSYPNSPLHF. The CDR3 DNA follows: TGTGCCAGCAGTTACTCGATTGGAGACTCTTACCCTAATTCACCCCTCCACTTT.

This clonotype appeared a few times. The CDR3 reads CSARGSAGVYNEQFF. CDR3 DNA: TGCAGTGCTAGAGGGTCAGCGGGAGTCTACAATGAGCAGTTCTTC. V gene TRBV20-1 combines with J gene TRBJ2-1; 8 nucleotides agree with TRBD2. Looked up from germline, CDR1 is DFQATT and CDR2 is SNEGSKA (reference sequence). V was clipped by 1 base and J by 3 bases; unmatched bases: 5. The CDR3 consists of 15 residues.

This clonotype was recorded a few times. This chain connects TRBV6-1 to TRBJ1-3; 9 bases are shared with TRBD1. Germline loops: CDR1 MNHNS, CDR2 SASEGT. The CDR3 is made up of 15 amino acids. The V gene end was trimmed by 7 bases and the J gene end by 0 bases; junction bases not matched to a gene: 4. CDR3 bases: TGTGCCAGCAACGGACAGGGGAGCTCTGGAAACACCATATATTTT. Translating gives CASNGQGSSGNTIYF.

The chain uses TRBV6-2 or TRBV6-3 and TRBJ1-5; 7 nucleotides agree with TRBD1. The germline CDR1 and CDR2 sequences are MNHEY and SVGEGT. With V trimmed by 6 bases and J by 3 bases, 8 bases remained unmatched. This CDR3 contains 15 residues. The CDR3, as DNA: TGTGCCAGCAGGGCGGGACAGTCTTCCAATCAGCCCCAGCATTTT. This translates into CASRAGQSSNQPQHF.

This clonotype has only one observation. One end of the junction is discordant with germline, which a read error may explain. The rearrangement links TRBV10-3 to TRBJ1-5; no clear D. From germline, CDR1 is ENHRY and CDR2 SYGVKD. The CDR3 spans 14 residues. The CDR3 sequence: CAISKMGSDQPRHF. CDR3 DNA sequence: TGTGCCATCAGTAAAATGGGCTCCGATCAGCCCCGGCATTTT.

V is TRBV10-3 and J is TRBJ2-7; the D call may be TRBD1 or TRBD2 (6 bases each). This CDR3 comprises 13 residues. V dropped 0 bases and J dropped 9 bases, with 12 bases sitting between them. Germline V gene sequence: CDR1 ENHRY, CDR2 SYGVKD. CDR3 residues: CAISESSEGVQYF. The DNA for the CDR3 is TGTGCCATCAGTGAGTCGTCGGAGGGGGTGCAGTACTTC.

This clonotype turned up a few times. The V gene is TRBV6-5, the J gene TRBJ2-6, with unresolved D. The CDR3 is 18 amino acids. Trimming removed 0 bases at V and 0 bases at J, with 12 bases between. CDR1 and CDR2 from the germline V gene are MNHEY and SVGAGI. The DNA of the CDR3 is TGTGCCAGCAGTTACTCGTCACCCGTGTTCTCTGGGGCCAACGTCCTGACTTTC. Protein product: CASSYSSPVFSGANVLTF.

The V gene is TRBV6-2 or TRBV6-3, the J gene TRBJ2-2; 9 bases line up with TRBD2. This CDR3 spans 16 amino acids. The V and J ends lost 5 bases and 4 bases, in that order; junction bases with no gene match: 8. From germline, CDR1 is MNHEY and CDR2 SVGEGT. Here the CDR3 DNA reads TGTGCCAGCAGTGGCAGACTAGCGGAAAGCACCGGGGAGCTGTTTTTT. Translating gives CASSGRLAESTGELFF.

This clonotype occurred a few times. This chain uses TRBV30 with TRBJ2-3; D remains unclear. Trimming removed 0 bases from V and 3 bases from J, with 10 bases in between. This CDR3 contains 14 residues. From germline, CDR1 is GTSNPN and CDR2 SVGIG (reference sequence). CDR3 in amino acids: CAWSVKWETDTQYF. CDR3 sequence (DNA): TGTGCCTGGAGTGTCAAATGGGAAACAGATACGCAGTATTTT.

The sample holds a few counts of this clonotype. The rearrangement uses TRBV4-1 and TRBJ1-5; 7 bases map to TRBD1. The CDR3 loop spans 14 amino acids. The germline V gene encodes CDR1 MGHRA and CDR2 YSYEKL. J gave up 9 bases and V 0 bases, and 5 bases lay outside the gene matches. CDR3 in amino acids: CASSQEEGAWPQHF. The CDR3 DNA is TGCGCCAGCAGCCAAGAGGAGGGGGCGTGGCCCCAGCATTTT.